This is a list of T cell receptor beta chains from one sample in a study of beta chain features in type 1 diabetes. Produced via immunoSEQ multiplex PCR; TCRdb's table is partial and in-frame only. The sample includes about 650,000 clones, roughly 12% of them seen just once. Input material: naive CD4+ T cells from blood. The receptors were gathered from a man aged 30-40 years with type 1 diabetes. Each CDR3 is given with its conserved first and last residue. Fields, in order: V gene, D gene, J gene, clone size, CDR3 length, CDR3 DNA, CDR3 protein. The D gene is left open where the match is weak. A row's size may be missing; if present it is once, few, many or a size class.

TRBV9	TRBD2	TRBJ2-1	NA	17	TGTGCCAGCAGCCCTCATCCGGGAGCGGGGGGATACAATGAGCAGTTCTTC	CASSPHPGAGGYNEQFF
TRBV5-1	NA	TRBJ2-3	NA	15	TGCGCCAGCAGCTTCGGCGGGGTTAGCACAGATACGCAGTATTTT	CASSFGGVSTDTQYF
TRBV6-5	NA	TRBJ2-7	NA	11	TGTGCCAGCAGAGAAGGGCACGAGCAGTACTTC	CASREGHEQYF
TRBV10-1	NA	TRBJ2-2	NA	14	TGCGCCAGCAGTGAAAGGGGAAACACCGGGGAGCTGTTTTTT	CASSERGNTGELFF
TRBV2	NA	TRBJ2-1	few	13	TGTGCCAGCAGTGAAGAGCCCTACAATGAGCAGTTCTTC	CASSEEPYNEQFF
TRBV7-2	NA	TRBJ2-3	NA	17	TGTGCCAGCAGCTCATATGGGGTGGCAACACGTCCAGATACGCAGTATTTT	CASSSYGVATRPDTQYF
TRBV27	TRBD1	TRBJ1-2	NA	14	TGTGCCAGCAGCTCGGGACAGGGTCACTATGGCTACACCTTC	CASSSGQGHYGYTF
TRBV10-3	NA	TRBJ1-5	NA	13	TGTGCCATCGGGGGACGCGAGCATCAGCCCCAGCATTTT	CAIGGREHQPQHF
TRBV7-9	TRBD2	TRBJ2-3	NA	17	TGTGCCAGCAGCTTAAGACTAGCGGACACTAGCACAGATACGCAGTATTTT	CASSLRLADTSTDTQYF
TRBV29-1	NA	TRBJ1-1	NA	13	TGCAGCGTTGTCCGGACATTGAACACTGAAGCTTTCTTT	CSVVRTLNTEAFF
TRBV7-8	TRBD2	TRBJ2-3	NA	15	TGTGCCAGCAGCTTACTGAGACTAGCTGGAGATACGCAGTATTTT	CASSLLRLAGDTQYF
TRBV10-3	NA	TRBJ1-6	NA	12	TGTGCCATCCGCAGGGATAATTCACCCCTCCACTTT	CAIRRDNSPLHF
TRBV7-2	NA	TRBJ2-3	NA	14	TGTGCCAGCAGCTTCGGACCCCTCGCAGATACGCAGTATTTT	CASSFGPLADTQYF
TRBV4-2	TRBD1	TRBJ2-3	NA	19	TGTGCCAGCAGCCAAGATTGGGACAGGGGATTTTTGCGTCCAGATACGCAGTATTTT	CASSQDWDRGFLRPDTQYF
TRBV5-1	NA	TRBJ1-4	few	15	TGCGCCAGCAGCGCTGGACTCCCCGGGTATGAAAAACTGTTTTTT	CASSAGLPGYEKLFF
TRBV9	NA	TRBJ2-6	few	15	TGTGCCAGCAGTCCAGAGAGGGAGGGGGCCAACGTCCTGACTTTC	CASSPEREGANVLTF
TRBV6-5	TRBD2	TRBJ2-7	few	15	TGTGCCAGCAGTTACCCTGGCACTAGCGGGGGCGAGCAGTACTTC	CASSYPGTSGGEQYF
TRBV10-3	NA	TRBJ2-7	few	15	TGTGCCATCAGGGACGACTCCAAGGGGTTCTACGAGCAGTACTTC	CAIRDDSKGFYEQYF
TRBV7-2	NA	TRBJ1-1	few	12	TGTGCCAGCAGCGTGGAGAACACTGAAGCTTTCTTT	CASSVENTEAFF
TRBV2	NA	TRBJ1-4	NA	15	TGTGCCAGCAGTCAGGGTTATCGGGCTAATGAAAAACTGTTTTTT	CASSQGYRANEKLFF
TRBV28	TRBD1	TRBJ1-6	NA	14	TGTGCCAGCAGTCCCGGACAGGGGGAATCACCCCTCCACTTT	CASSPGQGESPLHF
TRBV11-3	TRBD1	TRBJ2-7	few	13	TGTGCCAGCAGCCCCTGGACAGGGGGCGAGCAGTACTTC	CASSPWTGGEQYF
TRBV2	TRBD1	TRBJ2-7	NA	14	TGTGCCAGCAGTTTCCGGGACAGGTTCGACGAGCAGTACTTC	CASSFRDRFDEQYF
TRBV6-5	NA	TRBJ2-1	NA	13	TGTGCCAGCAGTTACTCGGCCGGAGGGTCCCAGTTCTTC	CASSYSAGGSQFF
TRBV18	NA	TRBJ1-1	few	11	TGTGCCAGCTCACCCCGAACTGAAGCTTTCTTT	CASSPRTEAFF
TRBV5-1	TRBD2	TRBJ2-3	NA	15	TGCGCCAGCAGCTACGGGACTAGCGTCCCAGATACGCAGTATTTT	CASSYGTSVPDTQYF
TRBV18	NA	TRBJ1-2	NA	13	TGTGCCAGCTCACCACCGGGGCTCGATGGCTACACCTTC	CASSPPGLDGYTF
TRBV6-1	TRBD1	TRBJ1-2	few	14	TGTGCCAGCAGTGAAGGAGGCAGGGGGCTTGGCTACACCTTC	CASSEGGRGLGYTF
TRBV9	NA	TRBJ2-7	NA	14	TGTGCCAGCAGCCCCCGCCCAGTCTACGACGAGCAGTACTTC	CASSPRPVYDEQYF
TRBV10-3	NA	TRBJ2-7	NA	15	TGTGCCATCAGTGGGCATCTTTACGGAGACTACGAGCAGTACTTC	CAISGHLYGDYEQYF
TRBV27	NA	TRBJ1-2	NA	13	TGTGCCAGCAGTTTAAATGGGGCGGGCGGCTACACCTTC	CASSLNGAGGYTF
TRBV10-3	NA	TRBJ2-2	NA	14	TGTGCCATCCGGGGGCCTCTTACGACCGGGGAGCTGTTTTTT	CAIRGPLTTGELFF
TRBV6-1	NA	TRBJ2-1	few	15	TGTGCCAGCAGTTTTACGCCTAGCTCCTACAATGAGCAGTTCTTC	CASSFTPSSYNEQFF
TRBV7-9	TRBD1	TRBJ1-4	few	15	TGTGCCAGCAGCTACGGACAGGGCGGGGATGAAAAACTGTTTTTT	CASSYGQGGDEKLFF
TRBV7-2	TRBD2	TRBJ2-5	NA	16	TGTGCCAGCAGCTTGGAAGGACTAGCCGACCAAGAGACCCAGTACTTC	CASSLEGLADQETQYF
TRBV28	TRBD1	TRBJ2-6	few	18	TGTGCCAGCACCGACCACCGGGGACAGCGCTCTGGGGCCAACGTCCTGACTTTC	CASTDHRGQRSGANVLTF
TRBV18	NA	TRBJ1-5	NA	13	TGTGCCAGCTCACCACCGGACGCGGGAGCCCAGCATTTT	CASSPPDAGAQHF
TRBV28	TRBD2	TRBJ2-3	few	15	TGTGCCAGCAGTTCCATCCTAGCGGGGACAGATACGCAGTATTTT	CASSSILAGTDTQYF
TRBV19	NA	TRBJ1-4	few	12	TGTGCCAGTAGTAAATGGGAGGGCTTGCTGTTTTTT	CASSKWEGLLFF
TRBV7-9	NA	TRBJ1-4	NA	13	TGTGCCAGCAGCCCCCTGGCGGATGAAAAACTGTTTTTT	CASSPLADEKLFF